Listed below are T cell receptor beta chains from one sample, sequenced in a study of shared clonotypes between healthy human individuals. Generated by immunoSEQ multiplex PCR, the TCRdb table keeps only in-frame clones and is missing some. The table shows 2 million to 2.5 million clones, with 85% to 95% occurring only once. The sequencing input was naive CD4+ T cells from PBMCs. These TCRs come from a young man in good health. Some clones in this sample may be carry-over from other donors' samples. Each CDR3 is given with its conserved first and last residue. The order of the fields is CDR3 protein, CDR3 DNA, D gene, J gene, V gene, clone size. D genes are given only for firm matches. Only part of the rows carry a size: once, few, many, or a class if the clone is expanded.

CDR3aa: CASSLRAPSYNEQFF; CDR3nt: TGTGCCAGCAGCCTCCGGGCCCCTTCGTACAATGAGCAGTTCTTC; d_gene: .; j_gene: TRBJ2-1; v_gene: TRBV11-2; abundance: once
CDR3aa: CASSLVSVRSYEQYF; CDR3nt: TGTGCCAGCAGCTTAGTTTCGGTACGCTCCTACGAGCAGTACTTC; d_gene: .; j_gene: TRBJ2-7; v_gene: TRBV7-6; abundance: .
CDR3aa: CATSRAPIPTRSGNTIYF; CDR3nt: TGTGCCACCAGCAGAGCCCCGATCCCCACACGCTCTGGAAACACCATATATTTT; d_gene: .; j_gene: TRBJ1-3; v_gene: TRBV15; abundance: .
CDR3aa: CASSQTGQGVTDTQYF; CDR3nt: TGTGCCAGCAGCCAAACGGGACAGGGAGTAACAGATACGCAGTATTTT; d_gene: TRBD1; j_gene: TRBJ2-3; v_gene: TRBV4-2; abundance: .
CDR3aa: CASSVRAGESEQYF; CDR3nt: TGTGCCAGCAGCGTGAGAGCGGGAGAAAGCGAGCAGTACTTC; d_gene: TRBD2; j_gene: TRBJ2-7; v_gene: TRBV9; abundance: .
CDR3aa: CASSWGQGASYNEQFF; CDR3nt: TGTGCCAGCAGCTGGGGACAGGGGGCGTCCTACAATGAGCAGTTCTTC; d_gene: TRBD1; j_gene: TRBJ2-1; v_gene: TRBV5-6; abundance: .
CDR3aa: CATSRDKAIYGYTF; CDR3nt: TGTGCCACCAGCAGAGATAAGGCCATCTATGGCTACACCTTC; d_gene: .; j_gene: TRBJ1-2; v_gene: TRBV15; abundance: .
CDR3aa: CASSFGLAAFSSYEQYF; CDR3nt: TGCGCCAGCAGCTTTGGGCTAGCGGCTTTTAGCTCCTACGAGCAGTACTTC; d_gene: TRBD2; j_gene: TRBJ2-7; v_gene: TRBV5-1; abundance: .
CDR3aa: CASSLAGTASNEKLFF; CDR3nt: TGTGCCAGCAGCTTGGCCGGGACAGCTTCAAATGAAAAACTGTTTTTT; d_gene: TRBD1; j_gene: TRBJ1-4; v_gene: TRBV5-4; abundance: .
CDR3aa: CASSLRQGPHNEQFF; CDR3nt: TGTGCCAGCAGTTTACGGCAAGGCCCCCACAATGAGCAGTTCTTC; d_gene: .; j_gene: TRBJ2-1; v_gene: TRBV28; abundance: .
CDR3aa: CASSPTGLGANVLTF; CDR3nt: TGTGCCAGCAGTCCTACAGGGTTAGGGGCCAACGTCCTGACTTTC; d_gene: .; j_gene: TRBJ2-6; v_gene: TRBV27; abundance: .
CDR3aa: CASSWVTASTDTQYF; CDR3nt: TGTGCCAGCAGCTGGGTGACAGCTAGCACAGATACGCAGTATTTT; d_gene: .; j_gene: TRBJ2-3; v_gene: TRBV5-6; abundance: .
CDR3aa: CASTSHPSSGNTIYF; CDR3nt: TGTGCCAGCACCAGTCACCCATCCTCTGGAAACACCATATATTTT; d_gene: .; j_gene: TRBJ1-3; v_gene: TRBV6-1; abundance: .
CDR3aa: CASSDRGSGANVLTF; CDR3nt: TGTGCCAGCAGCGACAGGGGGTCTGGGGCCAACGTCCTGACTTTC; d_gene: TRBD1; j_gene: TRBJ2-6; v_gene: TRBV11-2; abundance: .
CDR3aa: CASRSGAPRYEQYF; CDR3nt: TGTGCCAGCAGATCAGGGGCACCCCGCTACGAGCAGTACTTC; d_gene: .; j_gene: TRBJ2-7; v_gene: TRBV21-1; abundance: .
CDR3aa: CATALTHSNTEAFF; CDR3nt: TGCGCCACAGCCCTCACACACTCGAACACTGAAGCTTTCTTT; d_gene: .; j_gene: TRBJ1-1; v_gene: TRBV5-1; abundance: .
CDR3aa: CASSEAGYYGYTF; CDR3nt: TGTGCCAGCAGTGAAGCAGGGTACTATGGCTACACCTTC; d_gene: .; j_gene: TRBJ1-2; v_gene: TRBV2; abundance: .
CDR3aa: CASSLSEGRGTEAFF; CDR3nt: TGTGCCAGCAGCTTAAGCGAGGGGCGGGGCACTGAAGCTTTCTTT; d_gene: .; j_gene: TRBJ1-1; v_gene: TRBV7-3; abundance: .
CDR3aa: CASSPLGDTGELFF; CDR3nt: TGTGCCAGCAGCCCCCTCGGAGACACCGGGGAGCTGTTTTTT; d_gene: .; j_gene: TRBJ2-2; v_gene: TRBV7-9; abundance: .
CDR3aa: CASSLSGVGNTIYF; CDR3nt: TGTGCCAGCAGTCTTTCAGGGGTTGGAAACACCATATATTTT; d_gene: .; j_gene: TRBJ1-3; v_gene: TRBV6-5; abundance: .
CDR3aa: CASSQDTIRDVPYEQYF; CDR3nt: TGCGCCAGCAGCCAAGATACAATTCGGGACGTCCCCTACGAGCAGTACTTC; d_gene: .; j_gene: TRBJ2-7; v_gene: TRBV4-3; abundance: .
CDR3aa: CASSYIRGSGEQFF; CDR3nt: TGTGCCAGCAGTTATATCAGGGGATCTGGTGAGCAGTTCTTC; d_gene: .; j_gene: TRBJ2-1; v_gene: TRBV6-5; abundance: .
CDR3aa: CASSLIPTSTDTQYF; CDR3nt: TGCGCCAGCAGCTTGATCCCGACTAGCACAGATACGCAGTATTTT; d_gene: .; j_gene: TRBJ2-3; v_gene: TRBV5-1; abundance: .
CDR3aa: CASRRLAGGGTGELFF; CDR3nt: TGCGCCAGCAGAAGATTAGCGGGAGGTGGCACCGGGGAGCTGTTTTTT; d_gene: TRBD2; j_gene: TRBJ2-2; v_gene: TRBV5-1; abundance: .
CDR3aa: CASSLLGLAGGETQYF; CDR3nt: TGTGCCAGCAGCCTTCTGGGACTAGCGGGAGGGGAGACCCAGTACTTC; d_gene: TRBD2; j_gene: TRBJ2-5; v_gene: TRBV7-2; abundance: .
CDR3aa: CASSLLGRNTEAFF; CDR3nt: TGCGCCAGCAGCTTGTTGGGGAGGAACACTGAAGCTTTCTTT; d_gene: .; j_gene: TRBJ1-1; v_gene: TRBV5-1; abundance: .
CDR3aa: CASSSEKGSNQPQHF; CDR3nt: TGTGCCAGCAGCTCCGAAAAGGGTAGCAATCAGCCCCAGCATTTT; d_gene: .; j_gene: TRBJ1-5; v_gene: TRBV5-6; abundance: .
CDR3aa: CASSIDREGAGPQHF; CDR3nt: TGTGCCAGTAGTATAGATCGGGAGGGGGCAGGGCCCCAGCATTTT; d_gene: TRBD1; j_gene: TRBJ1-5; v_gene: TRBV19; abundance: few
CDR3aa: CAGTQAGSSTDTQYF; CDR3nt: TGTGCCGGAACCCAAGCGGGCTCTAGCACAGATACGCAGTATTTT; d_gene: .; j_gene: TRBJ2-3; v_gene: TRBV30; abundance: .
CDR3aa: CASSVAQGGNTIYF; CDR3nt: TGTGCCAGCAGCGTAGCGCAGGGTGGAAACACCATATATTTT; d_gene: .; j_gene: TRBJ1-3; v_gene: TRBV9; abundance: .
CDR3aa: CASSPRSDTQYF; CDR3nt: TGTGCCAGCAGCCCCCGTTCAGATACGCAGTATTTT; d_gene: .; j_gene: TRBJ2-3; v_gene: TRBV7-2; abundance: .
CDR3aa: CASSDSWRAGRNEQFF; CDR3nt: TGTGCCAGCAGTGACTCTTGGAGGGCCGGGCGCAATGAGCAGTTCTTC; d_gene: .; j_gene: TRBJ2-1; v_gene: TRBV6-4; abundance: .
CDR3aa: CASSTASGNSYEQYF; CDR3nt: TGTGCCAGTAGTACGGCTAGCGGGAATTCCTACGAGCAGTACTTC; d_gene: TRBD2; j_gene: TRBJ2-7; v_gene: TRBV19; abundance: once
CDR3aa: CASSLSGDYSNQPQHF; CDR3nt: TGTGCCAGCAGTTTAAGCGGGGATTATAGCAATCAGCCCCAGCATTTT; d_gene: .; j_gene: TRBJ1-5; v_gene: TRBV28; abundance: .
CDR3aa: CASGRGTDTQYF; CDR3nt: TGCGCCAGCGGCAGAGGAACAGATACGCAGTATTTT; d_gene: .; j_gene: TRBJ2-3; v_gene: TRBV4-1; abundance: .
CDR3aa: CASSLGPGTNQPQHF; CDR3nt: TGTGCCAGCAGCTTAGGTCCGGGGACGAATCAGCCCCAGCATTTT; d_gene: .; j_gene: TRBJ1-5; v_gene: TRBV7-2; abundance: .
CDR3aa: CASTTGAGTSNYNEQFF; CDR3nt: TGTGCCAGCACCACCGGGGCCGGGACTAGCAACTACAATGAGCAGTTCTTC; d_gene: TRBD2; j_gene: TRBJ2-1; v_gene: TRBV5-4; abundance: .
CDR3aa: CASTRDLHNEQFF; CDR3nt: TGTGCCAGCACCAGGGACTTACACAATGAGCAGTTCTTC; d_gene: .; j_gene: TRBJ2-1; v_gene: TRBV25-1; abundance: .
CDR3aa: CARRTSGSTDTQYF; CDR3nt: TGTGCCAGGAGGACTAGCGGTAGCACAGATACGCAGTATTTT; d_gene: TRBD2; j_gene: TRBJ2-3; v_gene: TRBV6-1; abundance: .
CDR3aa: CASSRRGQGITSGRNEQFF; CDR3nt: TGTGCCAGCAGCCGCCGGGGACAGGGGATTACTAGCGGGAGAAATGAGCAGTTCTTC; d_gene: .; j_gene: TRBJ2-1; v_gene: TRBV13; abundance: .
CDR3aa: CASSVDGYGYTF; CDR3nt: TGTGCCAGCAGCGTCGACGGCTATGGCTACACCTTC; d_gene: .; j_gene: TRBJ1-2; v_gene: TRBV9; abundance: .
CDR3aa: CASSPGTSSQETQYF; CDR3nt: TGTGCCAGCTCACCCGGGACTAGCAGCCAAGAGACCCAGTACTTC; d_gene: TRBD2; j_gene: TRBJ2-5; v_gene: TRBV18; abundance: .
CDR3aa: CASSGGTSGSLYEQYF; CDR3nt: TGTGCCAGCAGTGGGGGGACTAGCGGGAGTCTGTACGAGCAGTACTTC; d_gene: TRBD2; j_gene: TRBJ2-7; v_gene: TRBV2; abundance: once
CDR3aa: CASSPTRREGRNEQFF; CDR3nt: TGTGCCAGCAGCCCGACCCGGCGGGAGGGCCGTAATGAGCAGTTCTTC; d_gene: TRBD2; j_gene: TRBJ2-1; v_gene: TRBV7-6; abundance: .
CDR3aa: CASSTQGQPQHF; CDR3nt: TGTGCCAGCAGTACCCAGGGACAGCCCCAGCATTTT; d_gene: .; j_gene: TRBJ1-5; v_gene: TRBV28; abundance: once
CDR3aa: CASSVAPSGQETQYF; CDR3nt: TGTGCCAGCAGCGTAGCACCTAGCGGCCAAGAGACCCAGTACTTC; d_gene: TRBD2; j_gene: TRBJ2-5; v_gene: TRBV9; abundance: .
CDR3aa: CASSGQGWNQPQHF; CDR3nt: TGTGCCAGCAGTGGACAGGGTTGGAATCAGCCCCAGCATTTT; d_gene: TRBD1; j_gene: TRBJ1-5; v_gene: TRBV2; abundance: .